These T cell receptor beta chains were read from a single sample in a study of T cells in Graves' hyperthyroidism and ophthalmopathy. TCRdb re-analysed the multiplex PCR reads in MiXCR, keeping a single row per CDR3 protein. The table has a few hundred thousand distinct CDR3 sequences, just under 15% seen once; the top ten hold 30% to 35%. Source material: blood. These receptors were obtained from a woman in her thirties with Graves' hyperthyroidism. Each CDR3 is given with its conserved first and last residue. The D gene is left open where the match is weak. Some rows mark clone size as missing; the rest say once, few, many or name a class of expanded clone.

d_gene: -; v_gene: TRBV7-2; abundance: -; j_gene: TRBJ1-4; CDR3nt: TGTGCCAGCAGCTTGACGGAGAAAAATGAAAAACTGTTTTTT; CDR3aa: CASSLTEKNEKLFF
d_gene: -; v_gene: TRBV2; abundance: -; j_gene: TRBJ2-7; CDR3nt: TGTGCCAGCAGAACACAGGGTTTAGGGGGCTACGAGCAGTACTTC; CDR3aa: CASRTQGLGGYEQYF
d_gene: -; v_gene: TRBV11-2; abundance: many; j_gene: TRBJ2-2; CDR3nt: TGTGCCAGCAGCCCCAGACTAGACTCCGGGGAGCTGTTTTTT; CDR3aa: CASSPRLDSGELFF
d_gene: TRBD2; v_gene: TRBV5-4; abundance: few; j_gene: TRBJ2-7; CDR3nt: TGTGCCAGCAGCTTGAAGTCTAGCGGGTACGAGCAGTACTTC; CDR3aa: CASSLKSSGYEQYF
d_gene: -; v_gene: TRBV12-3/TRBV12-4; abundance: -; j_gene: TRBJ2-1; CDR3nt: TGTGCCAGCAGTTTAGTTCGTGATAATGAGCAGTTCTTC; CDR3aa: CASSLVRDNEQFF
d_gene: -; v_gene: TRBV4-1; abundance: -; j_gene: TRBJ2-2; CDR3nt: TGCGCCAGCAGCCGCGCTGGGGGAGGGAACACCGGGGAGCTGTTTTTT; CDR3aa: CASSRAGGGNTGELFF
d_gene: -; v_gene: TRBV14; abundance: many; j_gene: TRBJ2-1; CDR3nt: TGTGCCAGCAGCCTTAAATCGGGACTGAACAATGAGCAGTTCTTC; CDR3aa: CASSLKSGLNNEQFF
d_gene: -; v_gene: TRBV9; abundance: few; j_gene: TRBJ1-1; CDR3nt: TGTGCCAGCAGCGTAGCCTCGGGTGAAGCTTTCTTT; CDR3aa: CASSVASGEAFF
d_gene: TRBD1; v_gene: TRBV20-1; abundance: many; j_gene: TRBJ2-1; CDR3nt: TGCAGTGCTCATCGGACAGGGCAATCCTACAATGAGCAGTTCTTC; CDR3aa: CSAHRTGQSYNEQFF
d_gene: -; v_gene: TRBV4-1; abundance: -; j_gene: TRBJ2-1; CDR3nt: TGCGCCAGCAGCCCGCCCAGAGCCAATGAGCAGTTCTTC; CDR3aa: CASSPPRANEQFF